Listed below are T cell receptor beta chains from one sample, sequenced in a study of cytomegalovirus exposure and HLA in healthy donors. The repertoire was sequenced with immunoSEQ multiplex PCR; TCRdb's copy has only in-frame clones and lacks some. The sample has under 150,000 clones; about nine tenths are singletons. Sequencing was performed on PBMCs. The origin of the receptors is a man aged 18 to 29 in good health and CMV-seronegative. CDR3s include the opening cysteine and the closing phenylalanine or tryptophan. Each record gives: J gene, V gene, CDR3 protein.

TRBJ1-4 TRBV6-4 CARGWEVNEKLFF
TRBJ1-1 TRBV9 CASSVALATEAFF
TRBJ2-5 TRBV30 CAWSLLRKGAQETQYF
TRBJ2-7 TRBV14 CASSELAGASYEQYF
TRBJ1-4 TRBV25-1 CASSESPAGEKLFF
TRBJ1-1 TRBV4-3 CASSQVPSRGLGTEAFF
TRBJ2-7 TRBV7-3 CASSITGWEQYF
TRBJ1-2 TRBV27 CASSLTPATGGNYGYTF
TRBJ1-1 TRBV18 CASSLKTGPNTEAFF
TRBJ2-5 TRBV25-1 CASSEAGTGGLETQYF
TRBJ2-3 TRBV4-1 CASSQGLQGRPTDTQYF
TRBJ1-2 TRBV19 CASSIGQGAGGYTF
TRBJ1-4 TRBV9 CASSSSRGRSKKLFF
TRBJ2-1 TRBV2 CASSDIDRLGEQFF
TRBJ2-2 TRBV11-2 CASSRYRQINTGELFF
TRBJ2-2 TRBV28 CASTSRDRGPGELFF
TRBJ1-1 TRBV2 CASREQGQLGTEAFF
TRBJ2-1 TRBV4-3 CASSPVAYNEQFF
TRBJ2-1 TRBV5-1 CASRPLGNSGLNYNEQFF
TRBJ2-3 TRBV7-2 CASSLQGASTDTQYF
TRBJ2-3 TRBV27 CASSKGGPDTQYF
TRBJ2-3 TRBV6-5 CASPLTSGSTDTQYF
TRBJ1-2 TRBV29-1 CSVEKRTAYGYTF
TRBJ1-3 TRBV28 CASSVQGASGNTIYF
TRBJ1-6 TRBV19 CASSTETGGNSPLHF
TRBJ2-1 TRBV5-6 CASSPLKSSGGASEQFF
TRBJ2-3 TRBV5-6 CASSLTSEVTDTQYF
TRBJ1-2 TRBV7-2 CASSLTGPGGYTF
TRBJ1-2 TRBV6-6 CASSYSPGTGSGYTF
TRBJ2-7 TRBV6-1 CASSELQQGSYEQYF
TRBJ1-1 TRBV5-1 CASRLTVNTEAFF
TRBJ2-6 TRBV5-1 CASSIQAAGANVLTF
TRBJ1-4 TRBV30 CAWSRENLESEKLFF
TRBJ1-1 TRBV29-1 CSVRETEAFF
TRBJ1-3 TRBV5-4 CASSFGAGTGKSGNTIYF
TRBJ2-2 TRBV9 CASSAGKNTGELFF
TRBJ1-1 TRBV9 CASSVGSGFAGTEAFF
TRBJ2-3 TRBV30 CAWSNGGTQDTQYF
TRBJ1-1 TRBV27 CASSTYAGTGGEAFF
TRBJ2-3 TRBV4-2 CASSQGNSGRTDTQYF